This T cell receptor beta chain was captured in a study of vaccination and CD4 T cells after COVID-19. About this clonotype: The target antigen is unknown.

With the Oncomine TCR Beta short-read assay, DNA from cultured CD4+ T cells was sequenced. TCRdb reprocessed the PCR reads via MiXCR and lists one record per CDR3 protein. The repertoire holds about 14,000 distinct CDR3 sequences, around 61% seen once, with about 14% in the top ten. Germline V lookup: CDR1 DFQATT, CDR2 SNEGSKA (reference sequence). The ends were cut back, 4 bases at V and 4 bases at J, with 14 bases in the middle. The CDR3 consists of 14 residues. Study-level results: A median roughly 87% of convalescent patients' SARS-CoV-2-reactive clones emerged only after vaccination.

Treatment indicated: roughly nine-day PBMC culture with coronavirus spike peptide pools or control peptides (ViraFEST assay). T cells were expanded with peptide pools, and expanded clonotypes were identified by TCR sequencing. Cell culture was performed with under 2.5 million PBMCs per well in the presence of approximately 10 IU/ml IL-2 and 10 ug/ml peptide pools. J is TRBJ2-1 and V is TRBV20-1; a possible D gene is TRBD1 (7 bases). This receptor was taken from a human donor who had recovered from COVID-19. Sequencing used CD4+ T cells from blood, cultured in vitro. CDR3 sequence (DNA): TGCAGTGCTAACGAGCAGGGGGGTTACAATGAGCAGTTCTTC. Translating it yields CSANEQGGYNEQFF.